This T cell receptor (beta chain) emerged from a study of CXCR3 chemokines and chemotherapy response in bladder cancer. This clonotype is categorized as medium-sized. The V end was cut by 2 bases, the J end by 7 bases, with 9 bases between. The CDR3 loop spans 13 amino acids. Germline V gene data show CDR1 as MNHEY and CDR2 as SVGEGT. One entry per CDR3 protein, called by TCRdb with MiXCR from the PCR reads. The repertoire holds several thousand distinct CDR3 sequences, with roughly 25% as singletons. The sample was collected from a patient whose treatment included neoadjuvant chemotherapy. This clonotype was obtained from a human donor with bladder cancer that did not respond to neoadjuvant chemotherapy. The rearrangement uses TRBV6-2 or TRBV6-3 and TRBJ2-1; D may be TRBD1 (6 bases). The CDR3 spells CASSYNRANEQFF. The CDR3 DNA sequence: TGTGCCAGCAGTTACAACAGGGCTAATGAGCAGTTCTTC.